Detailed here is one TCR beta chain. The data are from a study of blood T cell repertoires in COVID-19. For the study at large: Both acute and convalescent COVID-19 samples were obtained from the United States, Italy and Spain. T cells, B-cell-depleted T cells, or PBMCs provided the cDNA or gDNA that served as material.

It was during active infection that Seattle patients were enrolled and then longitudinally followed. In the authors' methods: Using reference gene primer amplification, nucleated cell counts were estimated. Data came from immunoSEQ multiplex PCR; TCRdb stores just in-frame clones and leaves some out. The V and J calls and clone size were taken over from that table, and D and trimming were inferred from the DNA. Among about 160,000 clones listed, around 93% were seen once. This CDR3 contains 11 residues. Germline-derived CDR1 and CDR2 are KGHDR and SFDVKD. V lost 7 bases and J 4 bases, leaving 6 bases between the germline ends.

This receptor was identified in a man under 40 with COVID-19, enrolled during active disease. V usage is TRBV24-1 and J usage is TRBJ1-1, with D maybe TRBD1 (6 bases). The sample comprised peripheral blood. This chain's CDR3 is CATSRGTEAFF. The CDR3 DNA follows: TGTGCCACCAGCAGGGGCACTGAAGCTTTCTTT.